A single T cell receptor beta chain is shown here with its context. No antigen is known for it. Base quality data are lacking; no much larger clone is found one base away. At the junction V is shortened by 8 bases and J by 9 bases; bases outside the gene matches: 8. From the germline V gene, CDR1 is MNHNS and CDR2 is SASEGT. Counted from cysteine to phenylalanine, this CDR3 has 12 amino acids. Of all the DNA, just the CDR3 is kept, 36 bases in frame from base 1. The cohort comprised 670 or so healthy bone marrow donors. At the time of sampling, every cohort member was nominally healthy, though immune exposures that went unrecorded were likely present. The donor was CMV seronegative and belonged to the group of 350 or so seronegative cohort members. Every donor gave a peripheral blood sample, and the peripheral blood mononuclear cells from that sample were used for TCR beta sequencing. Genomic DNA extraction from the blood cell samples was performed with the Qiagen DNeasy Blood Extraction Kit.

Library generation was performed with the immunoSEQ multiplex PCR assay. For the multiplex PCR, a mixture combining 60 forward primers for TCR Vbeta segments and 13 reverse primers for TCR Jbeta segments was used. The CDR3 region of rearranged TCR beta genes was amplified from genomic DNA by a multiplex PCR assay. On the Illumina HiSeq System, the amplified TCR beta libraries were sequenced as 87-base-pair reads. The original methods were these. A later analysis counted some 74 million unique TCR beta chains across the 550 to 800 repertoires, and 9.5 million to 11 million of these chains were shared by at least two donors. Raw reads were error-corrected and collapsed into unique sequences by a nearest-neighbor algorithm in which closely related sequences were merged to remove PCR and sequencing errors. CDR3 sequences were aligned to IMGT reference sequences to assign V, D and J gene segments. Each retained sequence needed at least a six-nucleotide match to both a V gene segment and a J gene segment. A rearrangement counted as productive if the CDR3 had no stop codons and remained in frame with V and J, and every other rearrangement counted as non-productive. Following IMGT convention, CDR3 was defined as the stretch from the second conserved V-encoded cysteine up to the conserved J-encoded phenylalanine. The earlier analysis of about 620 of the donors excluded sequences that lacked an unambiguous match to a single V gene segment. In an earlier analysis of 587 of the donors, V segments were called functional above 56.7% productive rearrangements and were called segregating when the between-donor standard deviation exceeded 5%. To diagnose cytomegalovirus status from the catalog of TCR beta chain sequences, a statistical classification framework was built. V and J gene assignment, in a later analysis, came from comparing TCR nucleotide sequences with IMGT/GENE-DB human TR gene sequences. The TCRdist pipeline was used in a later analysis to assign CDR3 sequences and most-parsimonious VDJ recombination scenarios. In a later analysis, each TCR beta chain was defined by its CDR3 amino acid sequence together with its V-gene family, and reads lacking a unique V-gene family were excluded. In a later analysis, 450 to 600 highly shared, low-generation-probability nucleotide sequences were removed to address suspected cross-contamination and a sequencing artifact. For each public chain, a later analysis derived a clonal expansion index from normalized ranks of inferred template counts within each repertoire. A later analysis computed generation probabilities with a VDJ recombination model fitted to out-of-frame rearrangements, and checked the results against IGoR. In a later analysis, TCR-TCR, TCR-HLA and TCR-CMV co-occurrence was scored with hypergeometric tests, and a repertoire-size bias correction was applied to TCR pairs. In a later analysis, false discovery rates were estimated by permuting HLA or CMV assignments 20 times. In a later analysis, co-occurring TCRs were grouped using DBSCAN, and TCRdist sequence similarity was added for clustering within HLA-allele-positive subsets. Repertoires with fewer than 30,000 or more than 120,000 public chains were left out of co-occurrence clustering, as were five repertoires with anomalous nucleotide sharing. As stored in TCRdb, this immuneACCESS dataset retains in-frame rearrangements with V and J assigned. A fraction of the clones does not appear; measured against another copy, unresolved V genes explain less than half of the discrepancy, and the remainder lacks a known reason. From that table come the V and J calls and clone size; the DNA was used to work out D and trimming. This sample holds 95,000 to 100,000 clones; around 77% were observed only once. The ten largest clones take up approximately 7.7% of the sample.

This entry is derived from a study of cytomegalovirus exposure and HLA in healthy donors (dated by TCRdb to about 2017). Regarding the complete study: An earlier analysis of some 550 of the donors reported approximately 290 Gb of sequence data and 100 million to 130 million unique TCR beta sequences from 150 million to 200 million T cells. An early release that covered approximately 600 HLA-typed donors contained around 330 gigabases of sequencing data and tens of millions of unique TCR sequences. Among the approximately 400 genotyped donors, about 85% belonged to the genetic ancestry cluster associated with self-reported Caucasian donors. The aim of the study was to test whether cataloging public T cell receptors could identify signatures of past pathogen exposure. Using immunosequencing, the study profiled T cell repertoires from 666 subjects and related those repertoires to cytomegalovirus serostatus. In addition to the first cohort of hundreds of subjects, a separate validation cohort of about 120 different subjects was used. High-throughput TCR immunosequencing, statistical association of individual TCRs with disease status, and machine learning were combined to predict cytomegalovirus infection status. In a later analysis, previously published TCR beta repertoires from 550 to 750 donors were re-analyzed and high-resolution HLA genotyping was added so that TCR occurrence patterns could be studied. The later analysis used no new phenotypic data to find candidate immune exposures, relying instead on TCR beta sequences and their occurrence across donors. In an earlier analysis of 550 to 700 of the donors, high-throughput TCR beta sequencing was used to judge whether each TCR beta V gene segment behaved as functional or pseudogenic. Alongside the repertoire data, information on donor age, sex, ethnicity and CMV serostatus was compiled. A later genetic analysis used genome-wide SNP genotypes for about three fifths of the 666 donors, treating that subset as a discovery cohort. All discovery cohort repertoires had been generated on a single sequencing platform. HLA typing covered class I and class II loci at four-digit resolution. Typing coverage varied by locus: about 629-640 donors for A, B, C, DRB1 and DQB1; roughly 510 for DQA1; approximately 610 for DPA1; 400 to 480 for DPB1. About five DR-DQ haplotypes were treated as single units for association and clustering because of strong linkage in the cohort. Among some 400 genotyped donors of the cohort, an average of roughly 230,000 unique TCR beta nucleotide sequences was sequenced per donor, of which about 19% were non-productive. What the research found in general, with its limitations: A later analysis reported that several top co-occurrence clusters appeared linked to parvovirus B19, influenza, CMV and Epstein-Barr virus. In a later analysis, HLA-associated TCR beta chains showed more clonal expansion and lower generation probabilities than non-associated chains that were equally common. A further reported finding was that TCR beta sequences accurately predicted the HLA-A and HLA-B alleles for most subjects in the first cohort. A later genetic analysis reported fewer N-insertions in productive TCRs among donors in an Asian-associated ancestry cluster than the roughly 690-donor mean. HLA typing was unavailable for some donors at each locus, so association tests used only the typed subset. Linkage disequilibrium might explain the correlated functional status among segregating V segments, but an unknown experimental factor could not be ruled out. In vitro tests confirmed that three of the cytomegalovirus-associated TCR beta chains recognize cytomegalovirus antigens. A cluster of highly shared sequence variants was judged likely to represent a technical artifact of the sequencing pipeline. Sequencing depth was assumed to be roughly uniform across donors in the presence/absence analyses, though that assumption may not hold. According to a later analysis, most CMV-associated TCR beta chains appeared to be HLA-restricted, and the HLA associations seemed to be driven largely by CMV exposure. According to the authors, the approach could potentially be generalized to other disease states and immunological phenotypes. This cohort had only TCR beta chains sequenced, and the lack of alpha or paired-chain data limited which features could be detected. Strong co-occurrence of HLA alleles, especially DR and DQ, made assigning TCR associations to individual alleles difficult. A later analysis associated 15,000 to 20,000 TCR beta sequences with specific HLA alleles at a false discovery rate of 0.05. In a later analysis, the rate of TCR association differed among HLA loci, with DRB1 alleles having the most associated TCRs and HLA-C alleles having the fewest. A later genetic analysis associated a missense DCLRE1C variant with V-gene and J-gene trimming of TCR beta chains, and an independent cohort replicated the association. Cytomegalovirus status was reported to be diagnosed by the classifier with high specificity and sensitivity in both the original and validation cohorts. Immune exposure information for the cohort was limited to CMV serostatus. The study gave a list of about 150 TCR beta chains associated with cytomegalovirus. Broadly in line with IMGT annotations, most TCR beta V segments showed up in productive rearrangements about 87% or about 30% of the time in an earlier analysis of several hundred of the donors. Because counts were too low, more than 15 rarely observed V segments, including chromosome 9 orphons, were left out of the earlier analysis of 587 of the donors. Most TCR sequences were seen in very few donors, while some public TCRs were found in many individuals. Some IMGT-functional V segments, including TRBV6-2 and TRBV6-3, could not be distinguished by the 87-base-pair reads and were therefore excluded.

The sequencing input was PBMCs. The sequence is built from TRBV6-1 and TRBJ2-3; a stretch of 7 junction bases matches TRBD1. This clonotype originated in a female donor in good health and CMV-seronegative. The CDR3 sequence is CASAEGGSTQYF. DNA sequence: TGTGCCAGCGCCGAAGGGGGCTCAACGCAGTATTTT.